This T cell receptor beta chain was identified in a study of OX40 agonist ivuxolimab in advanced cancers. In the study overall: Recorded diagnoses for dose-escalation patients were hepatocellular carcinoma, melanoma, renal cell or head and neck cancer.

This clone was recorded once. Germline V gives CDR1 SGHNT, CDR2 YYREEE (reference sequence). The germline V and J ends were trimmed by 4 bases and 4 bases, with 6 bases remaining between them. There are 11 residues in the CDR3. Profiled with immunoSEQ multiplex PCR; TCRdb holds only in-frame clones, not every one. Of some 96,000 clones in the sample, about 91% were seen once. The sample here was CD4+ or CD8+ T cells sorted from blood, taken in a trial of the OX40 agonist ivuxolimab. This TCR was recovered from an adult with an advanced solid tumor such as melanoma, head and neck, liver or kidney cancer. V usage is TRBV5-4 and J usage is TRBJ2-7; possibly TRBD2 for D (6 bases). The CDR3 sequence is CASSSGYEQYF. DNA for the CDR3: TGTGCCAGCAGCAGCGGGTACGAGCAGTACTTC.